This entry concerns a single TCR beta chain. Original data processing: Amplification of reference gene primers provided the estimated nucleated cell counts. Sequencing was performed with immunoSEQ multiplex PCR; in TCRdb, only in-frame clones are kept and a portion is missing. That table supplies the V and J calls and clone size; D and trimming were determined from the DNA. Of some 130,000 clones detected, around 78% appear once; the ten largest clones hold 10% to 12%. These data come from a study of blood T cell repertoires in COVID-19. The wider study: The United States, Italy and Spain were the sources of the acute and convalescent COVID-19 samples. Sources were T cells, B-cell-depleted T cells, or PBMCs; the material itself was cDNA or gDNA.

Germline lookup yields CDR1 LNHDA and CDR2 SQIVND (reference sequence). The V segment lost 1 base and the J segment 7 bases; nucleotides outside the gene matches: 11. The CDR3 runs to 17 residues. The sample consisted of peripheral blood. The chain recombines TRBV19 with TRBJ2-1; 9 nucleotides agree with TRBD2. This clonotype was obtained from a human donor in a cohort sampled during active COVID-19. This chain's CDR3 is CASSIGSLAGFVNEQFF. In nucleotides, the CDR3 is TGTGCCAGTAGTATAGGGTCCCTAGCGGGGTTTGTGAATGAGCAGTTCTTC.